This T cell receptor (beta chain) was sequenced in a study of T cell repertoires in cytomegalovirus infection. Study information: From public TCR beta signatures came an indication of both CMV infection and matching HLA type.

As to this clonotype: The antigen is not known.

TCRdb re-derived calls from the reads in MiXCR, one entry per CDR3 protein. The sample consists of fewer than 950,000 distinct CDR3 sequences, 32% of them appearing once. The source of this sequence is a human donor in good health (CMV status not recorded). Some clones in this sample may be carry-over from other donors' samples. The source material was cultured CD8+ T cells from PBMCs, sampled from culture after CMV antigen stimulation.

CDR3 nucleotide sequence: TGTGCCAGCAGCCCGATAGCGGGGGGGCCAGATACGCAGTATTTT. Translating gives CASSPIAGGPDTQYF. V usage is TRBV4-2 and J usage is TRBJ2-3, with 11 bases aligning to TRBD2. The CDR3 runs to 15 residues. Trimming removed 4 bases from V and 4 bases from J; junction bases left unmatched: 4. Germline loops: CDR1 LGHNA, CDR2 YNFKEQ.